This TCR beta chain emerged from a study of blood T cells in healthy people across ages. This clonotype was counted between two and nine times. Its specificity is unknown. Then a second PCR, running roughly 7 to 11 cycles, was carried out with a sample-barcoded 5' primer and a J-beta primer mix. MiXCR was run by TCRdb on the 5' RACE reads, yielding one entry per CDR3 protein. This table holds more than 1.4 million distinct CDR3 sequences, 42% found once. Notes on the study in general: Observed TCR beta diversity per million T cells went down as age went up. This fall followed a roughly linear course with age.

Donors were healthy Caucasian individuals from Russia aged roughly 6 to 90. Approximately 9.6 milliliters of peripheral blood were drawn from each donor into EDTA-treated tubes. The study isolated at least 7 million PBMCs from each sample. This CDR3 has 16 amino acids. V shed 3 bases, J shed 5 bases, and the junction held 12 bases outside the gene matches. Germline CDR1 and CDR2: DFQATT and SNEGSKA (reference sequence). The sequenced sample consisted of blood. This chain uses TRBV20-1 with TRBJ2-1; TRBD1 aligns across 8 bases. The TCR originated in a young woman in good health. CDR3 in DNA: TGCAGTGCTAGGGAACCCGGGACAGGTCTAAACAATGAGCAGTTCTTC. Translated: CSAREPGTGLNNEQFF.